This record covers a single T cell receptor (beta chain). Its antigen is undetermined. The CDR3 is 16 amino acids. The germline V gene encodes CDR1 MGHRA and CDR2 YSYEKL. Trimming took 4 bases from V and 5 from J; bases not matched to a gene: 11. The data derive from a study of cytomegalovirus exposure and HLA in healthy donors. The method was immunoSEQ multiplex PCR; TCRdb's version includes in-frame clones alone and lacks a portion of them. Altogether roughly 130,000 clones are present, roughly nine tenths being singletons, with the ten largest covering roughly 3%. Whole-study findings and limits: It was reported that the classifier diagnosed cytomegalovirus status with high specificity and sensitivity in both the original and validation cohorts.

This receptor was identified in a man aged 18-30 years in good health and CMV-seronegative. The sequenced sample was PBMCs. The chain uses TRBV4-1 and TRBJ2-3; 8 bases match TRBD2. CDR3 DNA: TGCGCCAGCAGCCGTATAGCGGGGAATGCACGAGATACGCAGTATTTT. This translates into CASSRIAGNARDTQYF.